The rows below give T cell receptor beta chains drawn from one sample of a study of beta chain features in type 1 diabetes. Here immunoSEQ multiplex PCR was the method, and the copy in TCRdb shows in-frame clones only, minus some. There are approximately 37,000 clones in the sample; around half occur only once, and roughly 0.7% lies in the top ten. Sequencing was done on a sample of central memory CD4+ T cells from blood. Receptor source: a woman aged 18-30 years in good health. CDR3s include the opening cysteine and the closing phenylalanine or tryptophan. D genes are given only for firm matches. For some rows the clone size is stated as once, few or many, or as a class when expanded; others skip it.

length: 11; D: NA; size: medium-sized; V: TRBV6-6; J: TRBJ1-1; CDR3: CGTGMNTEAFF; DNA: TGTGGCACAGGGATGAACACTGAAGCTTTCTTT
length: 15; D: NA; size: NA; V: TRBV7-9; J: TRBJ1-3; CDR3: CASSLAQGSGNTIYF; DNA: TGTGCCAGCAGCTTAGCACAGGGCTCTGGAAACACCATATATTTT
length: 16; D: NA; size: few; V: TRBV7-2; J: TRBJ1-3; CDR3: CASSFGREASGNTIYF; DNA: TGTGCCAGCAGCTTCGGTCGGGAGGCCTCTGGAAACACCATATATTTT
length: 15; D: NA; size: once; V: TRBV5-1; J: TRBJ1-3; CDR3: CASMRESGLGNTIYF; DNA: TGCGCCAGCATGAGGGAGTCGGGTTTAGGAAACACCATATATTTT
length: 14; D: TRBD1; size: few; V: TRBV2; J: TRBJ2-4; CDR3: CASKDQGVKNIQYF; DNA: TGTGCCAGCAAGGACCAGGGGGTGAAAAACATTCAGTACTTC
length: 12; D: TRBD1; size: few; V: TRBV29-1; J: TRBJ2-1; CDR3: CSVGRTGNEQFF; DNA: TGCAGCGTGGGCCGGACAGGGAATGAGCAGTTCTTC
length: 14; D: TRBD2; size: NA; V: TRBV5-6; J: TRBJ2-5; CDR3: CASSSPRGQETQYF; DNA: TGTGCCAGCAGCTCCCCGCGGGGGCAAGAGACCCAGTACTTC
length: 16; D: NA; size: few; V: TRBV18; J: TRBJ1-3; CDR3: CASSLNPGGSGNTIYF; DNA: TGTGCCAGCTCGCTAAACCCGGGAGGCTCTGGAAACACCATATATTTT
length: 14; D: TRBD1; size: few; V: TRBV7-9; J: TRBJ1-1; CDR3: CASLPGQGRPEAFF; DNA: TGTGCCAGCCTACCGGGACAGGGGAGGCCTGAAGCTTTCTTT
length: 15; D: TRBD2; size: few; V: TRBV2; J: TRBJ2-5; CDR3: CASSGGLAGRETQYF; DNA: TGTGCCAGCAGTGGGGGGCTAGCGGGACGGGAGACCCAGTACTTC
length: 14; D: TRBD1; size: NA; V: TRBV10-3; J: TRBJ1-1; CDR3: CATDNGQGPAEAFF; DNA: TGTGCCACCGACAACGGACAGGGGCCGGCTGAAGCTTTCTTT
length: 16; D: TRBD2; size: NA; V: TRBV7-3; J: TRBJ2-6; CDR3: CASSLGGSSGANVLTF; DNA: TGTGCCAGCAGCTTGGGGGGGAGCTCTGGGGCCAACGTCCTGACTTTC
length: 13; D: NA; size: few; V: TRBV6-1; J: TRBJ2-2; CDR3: CASSLRGAGELFF; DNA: TGTGCCAGCAGCCTCAGGGGGGCCGGGGAGCTGTTTTTT
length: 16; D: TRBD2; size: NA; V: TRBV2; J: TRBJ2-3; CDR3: CASRGGGLARTDTQYF; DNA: TGTGCCAGCAGGGGCGGCGGACTAGCGAGAACAGATACGCAGTATTTT
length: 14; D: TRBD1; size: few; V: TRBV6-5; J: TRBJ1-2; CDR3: CASSSGTGGYGYTF; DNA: TGTGCCAGCAGTTCCGGGACAGGGGGCTATGGCTACACCTTC
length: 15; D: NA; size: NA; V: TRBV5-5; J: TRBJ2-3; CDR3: CASLKGERSTDTQYF; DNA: TGTGCCAGCCTTAAGGGGGAAAGGAGTACAGATACGCAGTATTTT
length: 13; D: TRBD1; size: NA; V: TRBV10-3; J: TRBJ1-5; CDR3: CAIRQGVDQPQHF; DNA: TGTGCCATCAGGCAGGGGGTAGATCAGCCCCAGCATTTT
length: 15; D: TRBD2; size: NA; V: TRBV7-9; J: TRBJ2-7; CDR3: CASSLGSGSRYEQYF; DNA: TGTGCCAGCAGCTTAGGCAGCGGGAGCCGGTACGAGCAGTACTTC
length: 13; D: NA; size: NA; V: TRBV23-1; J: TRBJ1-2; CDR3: CASRTGDNYGYTF; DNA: TGCGCCAGCAGGACAGGAGATAACTATGGCTACACCTTC
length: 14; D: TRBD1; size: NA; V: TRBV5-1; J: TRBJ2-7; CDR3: CASSFGQGYYEQYF; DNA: TGCGCCAGCAGCTTTGGACAGGGATACTACGAGCAGTACTTC
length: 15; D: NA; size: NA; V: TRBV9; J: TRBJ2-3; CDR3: CASSADVRGGDTQYF; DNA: TGTGCCAGCAGCGCCGACGTGAGGGGGGGAGATACGCAGTATTTT
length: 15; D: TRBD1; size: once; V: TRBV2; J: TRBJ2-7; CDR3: CASSYGTGQTYEQYF; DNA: TGTGCCAGCAGTTACGGGACAGGACAGACCTACGAGCAGTACTTC
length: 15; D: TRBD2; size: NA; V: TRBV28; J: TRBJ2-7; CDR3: CASSLAGTSAYEQYF; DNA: TGTGCCAGCAGCCTCGCCGGGACTAGCGCCTACGAGCAGTACTTC
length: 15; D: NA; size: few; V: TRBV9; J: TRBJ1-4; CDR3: CASSEWTDLNEKLFF; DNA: TGTGCCAGCAGCGAATGGACAGACCTTAATGAAAAACTGTTTTTT
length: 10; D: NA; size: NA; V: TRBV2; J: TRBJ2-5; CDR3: CASSEGAQYF; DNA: TGTGCCAGCAGTGAAGGAGCCCAGTACTTC
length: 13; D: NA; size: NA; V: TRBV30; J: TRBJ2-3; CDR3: CAWSVRRADTQYF; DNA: TGTGCCTGGAGTGTAAGGAGAGCAGATACGCAGTATTTT
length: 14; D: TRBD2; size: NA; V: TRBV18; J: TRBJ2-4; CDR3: CASSPWGGANIQYF; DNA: TGTGCCAGCTCACCGTGGGGGGGAGCGAACATTCAGTACTTC
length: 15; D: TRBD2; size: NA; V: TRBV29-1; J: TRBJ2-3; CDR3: CSVDGTSGTADTQYF; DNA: TGCAGCGTTGATGGGACTAGCGGCACCGCAGATACGCAGTATTTT
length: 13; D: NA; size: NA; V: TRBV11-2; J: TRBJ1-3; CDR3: CASSSVNGNTIYF; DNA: TGTGCCAGCAGCTCCGTGAACGGTAACACCATATATTTT
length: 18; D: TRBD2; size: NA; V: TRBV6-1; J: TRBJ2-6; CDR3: CASSVGLAGHSGANVLTF; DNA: TGTGCCAGCAGTGTCGGACTAGCGGGTCACTCTGGGGCCAACGTCCTGACTTTC
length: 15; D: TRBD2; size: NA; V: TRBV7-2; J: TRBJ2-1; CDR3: CASRLTSTAYNEQFF; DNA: TGTGCCAGCAGATTGACTAGCACGGCCTACAATGAGCAGTTCTTC
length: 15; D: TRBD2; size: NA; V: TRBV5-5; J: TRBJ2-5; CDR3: CASSGGLAGGETQYF; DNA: TGTGCCAGCAGCGGGGGACTAGCGGGAGGCGAGACCCAGTACTTC
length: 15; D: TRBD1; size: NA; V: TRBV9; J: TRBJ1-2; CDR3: CASSPRDRASYGYTF; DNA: TGTGCCAGCAGCCCCCGGGACAGGGCCAGTTATGGCTACACCTTC
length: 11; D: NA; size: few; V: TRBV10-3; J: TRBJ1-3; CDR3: CAISGGEAIYF; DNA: TGTGCCATCAGTGGCGGGGAAGCCATATATTTT
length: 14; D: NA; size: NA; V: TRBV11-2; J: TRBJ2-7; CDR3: CASSLSQFVYEQYF; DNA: TGTGCCAGCAGCTTAAGTCAGTTCGTCTACGAGCAGTACTTC
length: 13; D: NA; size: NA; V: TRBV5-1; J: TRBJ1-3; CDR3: CASTPLAGNTIYF; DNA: TGCGCCAGTACCCCATTAGCCGGAAACACCATATATTTT
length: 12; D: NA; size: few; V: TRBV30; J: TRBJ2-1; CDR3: CAWSVLAFEQFF; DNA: TGTGCCTGGAGTGTACTAGCATTTGAGCAGTTCTTC
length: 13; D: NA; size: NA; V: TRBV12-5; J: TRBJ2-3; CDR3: CASGLGRTDTQYF; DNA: TGTGCTAGTGGTTTGGGGCGCACAGATACGCAGTATTTT
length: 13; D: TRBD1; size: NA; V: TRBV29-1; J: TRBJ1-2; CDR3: CSVAPGGNYGYTF; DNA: TGCAGCGTTGCCCCAGGGGGGAACTATGGCTACACCTTC
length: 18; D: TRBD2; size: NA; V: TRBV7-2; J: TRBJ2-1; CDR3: CASSLDPILAASGKEQFF; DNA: TGTGCCAGCAGCTTAGACCCGATACTAGCGGCATCTGGGAAGGAGCAGTTCTTC
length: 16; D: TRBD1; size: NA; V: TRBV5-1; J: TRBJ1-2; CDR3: CASSQTAGQVNYGYTF; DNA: TGCGCCAGCAGTCAAACGGCGGGACAGGTTAACTATGGCTACACCTTC
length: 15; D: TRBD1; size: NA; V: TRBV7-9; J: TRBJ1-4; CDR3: CASSEGTGPNEKLFF; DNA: TGTGCCAGCAGCGAAGGGACAGGTCCTAATGAAAAACTGTTTTTT
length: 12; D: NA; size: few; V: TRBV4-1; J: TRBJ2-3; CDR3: CASSLVTDTQYF; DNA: TGCGCCAGCAGCCTCGTGACAGATACGCAGTATTTT
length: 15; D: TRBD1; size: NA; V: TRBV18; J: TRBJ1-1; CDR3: CASSPQTGVNTEAFF; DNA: TGTGCCAGCTCACCGCAGACAGGGGTGAACACTGAAGCTTTCTTT
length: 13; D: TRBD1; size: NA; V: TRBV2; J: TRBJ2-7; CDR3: CASTRDRGGEQYF; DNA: TGTGCCAGCACGCGGGACAGGGGTGGCGAGCAGTACTTC
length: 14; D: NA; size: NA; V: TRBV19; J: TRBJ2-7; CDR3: CASSAGQPSSEQYF; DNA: TGTGCCAGTAGTGCGGGACAGCCGAGCAGCGAGCAGTACTTC